Below are 18 T cell receptor beta chains sequenced from a single sample in a study of blood T cell repertoires in COVID-19. Generated by immunoSEQ multiplex PCR, the TCRdb table keeps only in-frame clones and is missing some. In the table there are hundreds of thousands of clones, around 80% of which are singletons. Sequences were obtained from PBMCs or T cells enriched from blood (not recorded which). The origin of the receptors is a man aged 35-49 years who had been exposed to COVID-19.

This chain links TRBV7-9 with TRBJ2-7; 7 bases align to TRBD1. Germline trimming cut 0 bases from V and 5 bases from J; bases unmatched to any gene: 4. The CDR3 has 14 amino acids. Germline V gives CDR1 SEHNR, CDR2 FQNEAQ (reference sequence). CDR3 sequence (DNA): TGTGCCAGCAGCTTAGCCATAGGGGGCAACGAGCAGTACTTC. Translating gives CASSLAIGGNEQYF.

The chain couples TRBV2 to TRBJ2-1, with TRBD2 identical over 11 bases. Germline V gene data show CDR1 as SNHLY and CDR2 as FYNNEI. V lost 6 bases and J lost 6; bases outside the gene matches: 7. This CDR3 spans 15 amino acids. The CDR3: CASRQPGTSGNEQFF. DNA for the CDR3: TGTGCCAGCAGGCAACCCGGGACTAGCGGCAATGAGCAGTTCTTC. Supplemented by reference TRBV2 and TRBJ2-1, the full variable domain reads EPEVTQTPSHQVTQMGQEVILRCVPISNHLYFYWYRQILGQKVEFLVSFYNNEISEKSEIFDDQFSVERPDGSNFTLKIRSTKLEDSAMYFCASRQPGTSGNEQFFGPGTRLTVL.

This chain uses TRBV18 with TRBJ1-5, with D unclear. The V gene's germline CDR1 is KGHSH and CDR2 LQKENI. The V end lost 2 bases, the J end lost 7 bases, and 12 bases lay between the germline ends. The CDR3 consists of 14 residues. The CDR3 sequence is CASSPGGRAQPQHF. CDR3 DNA sequence: TGTGCCAGCTCACCAGGCGGGAGGGCACAGCCCCAGCATTTT.

The CDR3, as DNA: TGTGCCAGCAGTGAAGTGTTCTCGGGACAGGGCGGCTCACCCCTCCACTTT. Amino acids: CASSEVFSGQGGSPLHF. The chain joins TRBV6-1 to TRBJ1-6, with TRBD1 matching 9 bases. Unmatched junction bases numbered 11, after V lost 1 base and J lost 10 bases. The CDR3 is 17 residues long. From germline, CDR1 is MNHNS and CDR2 SASEGT.

The chain is built from TRBV19 and TRBJ2-7; a possible D gene is TRBD2 (5 bases). The CDR3 contains 10 residues. Germline V gene lookup returns CDR1 LNHDA and CDR2 SQIVND (reference sequence). CDR3 protein: CSRGTYEQYF. Written as DNA, the CDR3 is TGTAGCCGAGGGACCTACGAGCAGTACTTC.

This clone has more than one count but fewer than ten. CDR3: CASGLVLYSIGSPLHF. The CDR3 DNA reads TGTGCTAGTGGTTTGGTACTTTACAGTATTGGATCACCCCTCCACTTT. V and J are TRBV12-5 and TRBJ1-6, with D uncertain. The germline CDR1 and CDR2 sequences are LGHNT and FRNRAP. V was clipped by 0 bases and J by 10 bases, with 16 bases between them. This CDR3 has 16 amino acids.

The rearrangement joins TRBV11-2 to TRBJ2-7; tentative D call: TRBD2 (6 bases). Deletions cut 4 bases from V and 5 bases from J, with 24 bases between. Germline CDR1 is SGHAT and CDR2 is FQNNGV. The length of the CDR3 is 17 residues. The CDR3 here is CASSSIGRPSERDEQYF. The CDR3 DNA reads as TGTGCCAGCAGCTCAATTGGCAGGCCTAGCGAAAGGGACGAGCAGTACTTC. Variable domain in full (rest from reference TRBV11-2 and TRBJ2-7): EAGVAQSPRYKIIEKRQSVAFWCNPISGHATLYWYQQILGQGPKLLIQFQNNGVVDDSQLPKDRFSAERLKGVDSTLKIQPAKLEDSAVYLCASSSIGRPSERDEQYFGPGTRLTVT.

The V and J genes are TRBV7-2 and TRBJ2-5; TRBD2 is a possible D gene (6 bases). CDR1 is SGHTA and CDR2 is FQGNSA in the germline V gene. The V and J ends lost 2 bases and 4 bases respectively, with 17 bases between them. CDR3 size: 16 residues. The CDR3 DNA sequence: TGTGCCAGCAGCTTACTTCTCGGGCAGGGAGGAGAGACCCAGTACTTC. Protein sequence: CASSLLLGQGGETQYF.

The CDR3 here is CASTPGAAGPSDEQFF. Written as DNA, the CDR3 is TGCGCCAGCACCCCCGGCGCGGCAGGGCCGAGCGATGAGCAGTTCTTC. The V gene is TRBV5-1, the J gene TRBJ2-1; perhaps TRBD1 as D (5 bases). Per the germline V gene, CDR1 is SGHRS and CDR2 is YFSETQ. Between the trimmed V and J ends, which lost 6 bases and 8 bases, there was a span of 24 bases. This CDR3 region has 16 residues.

V usage is TRBV10-3 and J usage is TRBJ2-7; D is unresolved. The ends were cut back, 6 bases at V and 5 bases at J, with 11 bases in the middle. Germline CDR1 is ENHRY and CDR2 is SYGVKD. The CDR3 covers 12 residues. Here the CDR3 DNA reads TGTGCCATCAGCAGAAATCTCCACGAGCAGTACTTC. Encoded protein: CAISRNLHEQYF.

Regarding this clone: One junction end does not reproduce the germline sequence, and a read error may be involved. The gene calls are TRBV6-5 and TRBJ2-7; 9 bases agree with TRBD1. Germline CDR1 reads MNHEY; CDR2 reads SVGAGI. This CDR3 contains 12 residues. The CDR3 bases are TGTGCCCTGGGGACAGGGTTATACGCGCAGTACTTC. The encoded protein is CALGTGLYAQYF.

J is TRBJ2-1 and V is TRBV19, with D possibly matching TRBD2 (6 bases). Deletions cut 7 bases from V and 5 bases from J, with 21 bases between. Germline lookup yields CDR1 LNHDA and CDR2 SQIVND (reference sequence). This CDR3 has 16 residues. This CDR3 reads CASTTIYSGTHNEQFF. CDR3 nucleotides: TGTGCCAGTACCACTATCTATAGCGGCACCCACAATGAGCAGTTCTTC.

The chain carries TRBV3-1 (or the pseudogene TRBV3-2) and TRBJ1-2; D perhaps matches TRBD1 (5 bases). Germline assignment: CDR1 LGHDT and CDR2 YNNKEL (reference sequence). V was trimmed by 0 bases and J by 7 bases, leaving 15 bases between them. This CDR3 has 15 residues. The CDR3 sequence: CASSQDGGYYRGYTF. As DNA, the CDR3 is TGTGCCAGCAGCCAAGATGGGGGGTACTACCGTGGCTACACCTTC.

The genes are TRBV29-1 and TRBJ2-7; TRBD2 agrees at 9 bases. The CDR3 is 15 residues long. The germline V gene has CDR1 SQVTM and CDR2 ANQGSEA. Trimming cost V 5 bases and J 3 bases; bases outside gene matches: 11. The CDR3 DNA reads as TGCAGCGTTCTTTTGTTGCGGGAGGGCGACTACGAGCAGTACTTC. Encoded protein: CSVLLLREGDYEQYF.

The CDR3 protein is CASSLTQETQYF. The CDR3 nucleotides read TGTGCCAGCTCACTAACACAAGAGACCCAGTACTTC. The rearrangement joins TRBV18 to TRBJ2-5; unclear D gene. The length of the CDR3 is 12 residues. The germline V and J ends were trimmed by 4 bases and 2 bases, with 5 bases remaining between them. Germline-derived CDR1 and CDR2 are KGHSH and LQKENI.

CDR3 region: CASSPDRGRGDTQYF. The CDR3 DNA sequence: TGTGCCAGCTCTCCTGACAGGGGCAGGGGAGATACGCAGTATTTT. J is TRBJ2-3 and V is TRBV18, with 8 bases aligning to TRBD1. The trim removed 6 bases at V and 5 bases at J, leaving 10 bases unmatched. The CDR3 runs to 15 residues. Germline V gene lookup returns CDR1 KGHSH and CDR2 LQKENI.

The chain recombines TRBV5-1 with TRBJ1-6, with 9 bases aligning to TRBD1. Per the germline V gene, CDR1 is SGHRS and CDR2 is YFSETQ. The CDR3 has 14 amino acids. The ends lost 4 bases at V and 8 bases at J; junction bases unmatched: 4. Here the CDR3 reads CASSPGQGDSPLHF. CDR3 nucleotides: TGCGCCAGCAGCCCGGGACAGGGTGATTCACCCCTCCACTTT.

In DNA form, the CDR3 reads TGTGCCAGCTCACTAAATGACTTGGCCGAGCAGTACTTC. Its protein product is CASSLNDLAEQYF. This sequence joins TRBV18 and TRBJ2-7; D gene uncertain. The V gene's germline CDR1 is KGHSH and CDR2 LQKENI. This CDR3 contains 13 residues. Trimming took 4 bases from V and 6 from J, leaving 13 bases between them. Complete variable domain (other parts from reference TRBV18 and TRBJ2-7): NAGVMQNPRHLVRRRGQEARLRCSPMKGHSHVYWYRQLPEEGLKFMVYLQKENIIDESGMPKERFSAEFPKEGPSILRIQQVVRGDSAAYFCASSLNDLAEQYFGPGTRLTVT.